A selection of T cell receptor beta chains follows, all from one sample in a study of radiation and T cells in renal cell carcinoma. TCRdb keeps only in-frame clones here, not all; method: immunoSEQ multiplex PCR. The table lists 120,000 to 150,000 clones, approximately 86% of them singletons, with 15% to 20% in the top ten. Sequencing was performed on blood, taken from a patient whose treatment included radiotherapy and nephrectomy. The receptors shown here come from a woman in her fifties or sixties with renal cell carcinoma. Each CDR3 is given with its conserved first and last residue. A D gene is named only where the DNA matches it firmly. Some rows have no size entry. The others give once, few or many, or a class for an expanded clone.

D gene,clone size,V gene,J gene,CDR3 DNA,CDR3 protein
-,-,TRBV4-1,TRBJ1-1,TGCGCCAGCAGCCAGGGTGGGGGAGGCACTGAAGCTTTCTTT,CASSQGGGGTEAFF
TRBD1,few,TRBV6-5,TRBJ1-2,TGTGCCAGCAGCCGACAGGGTCGCTATGGCTACACCTTC,CASSRQGRYGYTF
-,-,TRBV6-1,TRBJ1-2,TGTGCCAGCAGTGAGGTATCAGGCGGAAACTATGGCTACACCTTC,CASSEVSGGNYGYTF
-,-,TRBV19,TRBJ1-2,TGTGCCAGTAGCACCCCATCCGGACGGACTAACTATGGCTACACCTTC,CASSTPSGRTNYGYTF
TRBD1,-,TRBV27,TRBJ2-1,TGTGCCAGCAGTGCCCGGGACAGGGCCGACAATGAGCAGTTCTTC,CASSARDRADNEQFF
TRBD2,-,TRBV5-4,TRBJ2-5,TGTGCCAGCAGCTTAGGTGGGAGGGAAAGGGAGACCCAGTACTTC,CASSLGGRERETQYF
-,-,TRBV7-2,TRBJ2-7,TGTGCCAGCACCCAAACGACTAGCTCCTACGAGCAGTACTTC,CASTQTTSSYEQYF
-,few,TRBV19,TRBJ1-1,TGTGCGGCCGGGGGCTTCACTGAAGCTTTCTTT,CAAGGFTEAFF
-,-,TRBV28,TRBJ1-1,TGTGCCAGCAGGAGACAGGACACTGAAGCTTTCTTT,CASRRQDTEAFF
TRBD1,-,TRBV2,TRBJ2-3,TGTGCCAGCAGGTTACGGGACAGCAGCACAGATACGCAGTATTTT,CASRLRDSSTDTQYF
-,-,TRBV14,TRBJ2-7,TGTGCCAGCAGCCAAGCCACGACAGGGAGGTTCCACGAGCAGTACTTC,CASSQATTGRFHEQYF
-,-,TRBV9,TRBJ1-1,TGTGCCAGCAGCGTAGATGCGACTCCAGGGACCGAAGCTTTCTTT,CASSVDATPGTEAFF
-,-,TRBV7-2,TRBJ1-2,TGTGCCAGCAACCCCAGCAGGCTACAAGGGGGCTACACCTTC,CASNPSRLQGGYTF
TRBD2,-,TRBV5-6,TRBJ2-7,TGTGCCAGCAGCTCCGAGACTAGCGGGAGGCCATACGAGCAGTACTTC,CASSSETSGRPYEQYF
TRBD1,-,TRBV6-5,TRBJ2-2,TGTGCCAGCAGGCCCTCTCTACAGGGGGGCGAGCTGTTTTTT,CASRPSLQGGELFF
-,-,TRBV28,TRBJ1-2,TGTGCCACCCTTGGGACAAACTATGGCTACACCTTC,CATLGTNYGYTF
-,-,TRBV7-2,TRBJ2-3,TGTGCCAGCAGCTTAGCGCGGCTGACAGATACGCAGTATTTT,CASSLARLTDTQYF
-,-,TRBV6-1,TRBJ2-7,TGTGCCAGCAGTGAATATGGAGGATACGAGCAGTACTTC,CASSEYGGYEQYF
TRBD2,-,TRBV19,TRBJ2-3,TGTGCCAGTAGTAGCACTAGCGGGAATACGGATACGCAGTATTTT,CASSSTSGNTDTQYF
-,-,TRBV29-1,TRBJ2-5,TGCAGCGTTGAAAAGGCGGCGGGCAGGGAGACCCAGTACTTC,CSVEKAAGRETQYF
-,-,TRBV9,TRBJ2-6,TGTGCCAGCAGCGTAAACCACCTCTCTGGGGCCAACGTCCTGACTTTC,CASSVNHLSGANVLTF
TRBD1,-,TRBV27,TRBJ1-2,TGTGCCAGCAGACCCGGGACAGGGTTCGGCTACACCTTC,CASRPGTGFGYTF
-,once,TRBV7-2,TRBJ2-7,TGTGCCAGCAGCTTTTCCGCGGCCGAGCAGTACTTC,CASSFSAAEQYF
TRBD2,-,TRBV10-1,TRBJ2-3,TGCGCCAGCAGTGACTTGCGGGGGGCAGATACGCAGTATTTT,CASSDLRGADTQYF
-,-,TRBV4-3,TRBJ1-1,TGCGCCAGCAGCCAAGATACCCAGACTGAAGCTTTCTTT,CASSQDTQTEAFF
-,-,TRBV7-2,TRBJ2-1,TGTGCCAGCAGCTCAAGTGGAGGGGAGAATGAGCAGTTCTTC,CASSSSGGENEQFF
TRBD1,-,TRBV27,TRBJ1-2,TGTGCCAGCAGTTTCCGGAACCACAGGGGAGGTAACTATGGCTACACCTTC,CASSFRNHRGGNYGYTF
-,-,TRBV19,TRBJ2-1,TGTGCCAGTAGTATAGCGGGGACCAACACTTTCGAGCAGTTCTTC,CASSIAGTNTFEQFF
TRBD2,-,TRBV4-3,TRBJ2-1,TGCGCCAGCAGCCAAGGGCCCTTGCGGGGGGGGAATGAGCAGTTCTTC,CASSQGPLRGGNEQFF
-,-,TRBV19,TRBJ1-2,TGTGCCAGTAGTCGAATAGTCGGACGGGACTATGGCTACACCTTC,CASSRIVGRDYGYTF
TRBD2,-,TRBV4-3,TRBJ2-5,TGCGCCAGCAGCCAAGGTCCCGCGGGGGGGAGGGCCCCCGAGACCCAGTACTTC,CASSQGPAGGRAPETQYF
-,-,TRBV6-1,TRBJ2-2,TGTGCCAGCAGTGACCGATTTCCCGGGAAGGCCGGGGAGCTGTTTTTT,CASSDRFPGKAGELFF
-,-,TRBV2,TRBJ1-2,TGTGCCAGCAGTTTCGACACCGATGGCTACACCTTC,CASSFDTDGYTF
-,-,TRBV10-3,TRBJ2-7,TGTGCCAGCTCGAGGGGCTCCTACGAGCAGTACTTC,CASSRGSYEQYF
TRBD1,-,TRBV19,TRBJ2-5,TGTGCCAGTGAAGACAGGGTCGATGAGACCCAGTACTTC,CASEDRVDETQYF
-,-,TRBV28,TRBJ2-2,TGTGCCAGCGGGGGCGGGTTAAACACCGGGGAGCTGTTTTTT,CASGGGLNTGELFF
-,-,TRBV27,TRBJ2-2,TGTGCCAGCAGTTTACCCAGGGTAAGGTGGGACACCGGGGAGCTGTTTTTT,CASSLPRVRWDTGELFF
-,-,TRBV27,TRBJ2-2,TGTGCCAGCAGTTTATACGGCAGGGAGACCGGGGAGCTGTTTTTT,CASSLYGRETGELFF
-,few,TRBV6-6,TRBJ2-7,TGTGCCAGCAGTTACTCGACCGGAGGTCAAGAGCAGTACTTC,CASSYSTGGQEQYF
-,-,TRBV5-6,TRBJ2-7,TGTGCCAGCAGCTTGTATTCGGTGGAGCAGTACTTC,CASSLYSVEQYF
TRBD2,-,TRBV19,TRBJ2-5,TGTGCCAGTGCTTCGCGGGGGGGCCTTAGAGAGACCCAGTACTTC,CASASRGGLRETQYF
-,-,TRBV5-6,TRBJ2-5,TGTGCCAGCAGCCGACTGCGGTCTCAAGAGACCCAGTACTTC,CASSRLRSQETQYF
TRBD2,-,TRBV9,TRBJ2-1,TGTGCCAGCAGCGTCGGGGGGGGTATTGACAATGAGCAGTTCTTC,CASSVGGGIDNEQFF
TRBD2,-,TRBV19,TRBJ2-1,TGTGCCAGTAGCCTCCGACTAGCGGCGTTCGGGAATGAGCAGTTCTTC,CASSLRLAAFGNEQFF
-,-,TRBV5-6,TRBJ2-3,TGTGCCAGCAGCCGGAGGGGGTTCACAGATACGCAGTATTTT,CASSRRGFTDTQYF
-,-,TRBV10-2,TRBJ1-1,TGCGCCAGCAGAACTGGAGGGACGAACACTGAAGCTTTCTTT,CASRTGGTNTEAFF
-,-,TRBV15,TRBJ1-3,TGTGCCACCAGCAGACTAAACACCATATATTTT,CATSRLNTIYF
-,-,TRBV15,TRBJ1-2,TGTGCCACCAGCAGAGAAGTTACAGACTATGGCTACACCTTC,CATSREVTDYGYTF
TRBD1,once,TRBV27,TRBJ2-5,TGTGCCAGCAGTTTCTCCGGGACAGGGGGTACTACAGAGACCCAGTACTTC,CASSFSGTGGTTETQYF
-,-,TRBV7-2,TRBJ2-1,TGTGCCAGCAGCTTAGACGTAGATAGGCAGTTCTTC,CASSLDVDRQFF
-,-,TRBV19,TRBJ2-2,TGTGCCAGTAGGAGTGGGACCGGGAACACCGGGGAGCTGTTTTTT,CASRSGTGNTGELFF
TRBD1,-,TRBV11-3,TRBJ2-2,TGTGCCAGCAGTTCAGTAGCCGGGACAGATTCCGGGGAGCTGTTTTTT,CASSSVAGTDSGELFF